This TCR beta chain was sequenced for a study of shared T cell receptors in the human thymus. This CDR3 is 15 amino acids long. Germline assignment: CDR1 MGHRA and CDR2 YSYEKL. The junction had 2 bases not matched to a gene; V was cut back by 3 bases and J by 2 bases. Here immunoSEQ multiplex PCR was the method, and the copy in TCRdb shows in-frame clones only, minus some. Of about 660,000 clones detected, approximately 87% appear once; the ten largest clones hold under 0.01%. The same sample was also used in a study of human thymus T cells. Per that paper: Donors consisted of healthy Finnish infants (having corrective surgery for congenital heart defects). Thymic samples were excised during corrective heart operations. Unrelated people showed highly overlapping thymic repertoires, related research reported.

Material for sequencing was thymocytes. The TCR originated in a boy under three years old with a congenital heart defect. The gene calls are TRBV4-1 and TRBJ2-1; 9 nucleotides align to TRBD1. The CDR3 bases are TGCGCCAGCAGCCACCGGGACAGGGCCTACAATGAGCAGTTCTTC. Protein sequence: CASSHRDRAYNEQFF.